What follows are 4 T cell receptor beta chains derived from one specimen sequenced in a study of T cell repertoires in cytomegalovirus infection (dated by TCRdb to the late 2010s). What this sample's treatment or condition label stands for: in vitro stimulation with specific CMV peptide epitopes to enrich CMV-specific T cells. The sample was run on an Illumina HiSeq 1500. The public reads were run again by TCRdb, first through fastp at Q25 and then through MiXCR, and only productive beta chains were kept. Rows matching on CDR3 protein sequence are summarized as one entry with the most common DNA and genes. The table for this sample lists more than 40,000 distinct CDR3 sequences; 20% to 25% of them were counted only once. Of the sample, about 90% falls within the top ten clones. Antigens of these TCRs are unknown. The specimen was CD8+ T cells from cultured PBMCs, collected from culture after CMV antigen stimulation. The source is a human donor in good health (CMV status not recorded). Some clones in this sample may be carry-over from other donors' samples.

This clonotype was counted a few times. J is TRBJ2-5 and V is TRBV27, with D maybe TRBD2 (5 bases). V was shortened by 3 bases and J by 1 base, with 18 bases between the two germline ends. The CDR3 totals 17 residues. Germline loops: CDR1 MNHEY, CDR2 SMNVEV (reference sequence). The CDR3 bases are TGTGCCAGCAGTTTTTCCGATAGTAGGGAGTCCCAAGAGACCCAGTACTTC. Translated, it gives CASSFSDSRESQETQYF.

The chain joins TRBV11-2 to TRBJ2-1; D might be TRBD2 (5 bases). The CDR3 spans 16 residues. V lost 0 bases and J 8 bases, leaving 17 bases between the germline ends. The germline gives CDR1 SGHAT, CDR2 FQNNGV. This CDR3 is CASSLEVSGRLHEQFF. As DNA, the CDR3 is TGTGCCAGCAGCTTAGAGGTGTCGGGGAGACTCCATGAGCAGTTCTTC.

The chain couples TRBV7-2 to TRBJ2-7; D gene unclear. V lost 8 bases to trimming and J lost 3 bases, with 14 bases between them. The germline V gene encodes CDR1 SGHTA and CDR2 FQGNSA. The CDR3 is 13 residues long. The CDR3 nucleotides are TGTGCCAGCGGTCTTGGGGTTCTCTACGAGCAGTACTTC. Protein: CASGLGVLYEQYF.

There are a few counts of this clonotype. This chain connects TRBV7-2 to TRBJ2-3, with D perhaps assigned TRBD1 or TRBD2 (5 bases each). Between the trimmed V and J ends, which lost 5 bases and 5 bases, there was a span of 20 bases. The V gene's germline CDR1 is SGHTA and CDR2 FQGNSA. CDR3 length: 16 residues. For the CDR3, the DNA is TGTGCCAGCAGCCCCATTCATCGGAGGACACTAGATACGCAGTATTTT. Translating gives CASSPIHRRTLDTQYF.